This T cell receptor beta chain was found in a study of beta chain features in type 1 diabetes. In the study overall: Patients and healthy donors were similar in age, gender and cell yields. Summed over all samples, the examined sorted cells came to 95 million to 130 million.

The isolated RNA, all of it, was reverse transcribed, so expressed TCRB transcripts were what got sequenced. Clones were read by immunoSEQ multiplex PCR, and TCRdb kept only the in-frame ones, dropping some. The sample carries a few hundred thousand clones, 9.6% recorded once. The table lists this clone with a few counts. Sorting with CD45RO/CCR7/CD25/CD127/CD95/CD27 yielded naive, central memory, regulatory and stem-like memory CD4+ cells. Over 95% purity was reached by all sorted populations. Unmatched junction bases numbered 14, after V lost 6 bases and J lost 10 bases. Germline CDR1 reads MNHNS; CDR2 reads SASEGT. This CDR3 is 14 amino acids long.

The V gene is TRBV6-1, the J gene TRBJ1-1; 7 bases are a match to TRBD1. Material for sequencing was naive CD4+ T cells from blood. The source is a woman between 18 and 29 years old in good health. The CDR3 coding sequence is TGTGCCAGCAGCGTTAAGGAAGGGGGCGCGACAGCTTTCTTT. Residues: CASSVKEGGATAFF.